Sequencing of this TCR beta chain was carried out in a study of regulatory T cells in long-lasting Graves disease (dated by TCRdb to about 2021). Concerning the study at large: To count as having persistent Graves' disease, a patient had to have received antithyroid drug treatment for over 5 years with TSH receptor autoantibodies remaining persistently positive. The study was registered as a clinical trial and conducted in China. A total of roughly 33 samples were covered by TCR sequencing, comprising around 13 persistent and roughly 20 newly diagnosed Graves' disease patients. Persistent Graves' disease patients in the clinical cohort had taken antithyroid drugs for 9 to 11 years on average. Peripheral blood TCR sequencing and RNA sequencing compared persistent Graves' disease patients with newly diagnosed Graves' disease patients. The research as a whole found: Lower TCR Shannon entropy and fewer highly expanded clones were observed in persistent Graves' disease patients than in newly diagnosed patients, which suggested clonal expansion. Sequencing and analysis were limited to the TCR beta chain. Only peripheral blood was studied, because thyroid tissue, the primary lesion, was inaccessible. TRBV28, TRBJ1-2 and TRBJ2-5 were preferentially used in persistent disease, while TRBV20-1 and TRBJ2-1 were favored in newly diagnosed disease. The authors acknowledged the small sample size as a limitation that may reduce accuracy. Persistent patients shared more public clonotypes among themselves (around 2,800) than newly diagnosed patients did (approximately 970).

The time point label for this specimen denotes: persistent/refractory GD, antithyroid drugs over 5 years with positive TRAb. RNA was extracted from PBMCs in TRIzol for both TCR sequencing and RNA sequencing. The diagnosis of Graves' disease was made according to American Thyroid Association guidelines. The patients came from an endocrinology department in Xi'an, China. Each patient gave approximately 10 milliliters of peripheral blood, collected in an EDTA anticoagulant tube. PBMCs were isolated by Ficoll Paque Plus density gradient separation without further T cell sorting. An Agilent 2100 Bioanalyzer and agarose gel were used to check RNA quality, and a NanoDrop 2000 was used to measure RNA concentration. As concerns this clonotype: What this receptor recognizes is not known. Base-call qualities are not available, and no considerably larger clone is one nucleotide away.

The library came from multiplex PCR. The instrument was an Illumina HiSeq 4000. CDR3 regions were amplified by Arm-PCR with iRepertoire HTBI primers to construct TCR beta libraries. Before sequencing, the PCR products went through gel purification. The paper's data handling went like this. Gene usage analysis of CDR3 amino acid clonotypes used the 50 to 70 TRBV and fewer than 15 TRBJ segments found across samples. Filtered high-quality paired reads were merged into contigs using COPE and FqMerger. BLAST was used to align contigs to the IMGT TRBV, TRBD and TRBJ reference genes, and CDR3 was defined following IMGT. Clonotypes above 0.1% frequency were classified as highly expanded clones. Shannon entropy was used to measure repertoire diversity, and the Gini coefficient was used to measure V-J evenness. Clonotypes shared by more than one individual were considered public. TCRdb reprocessed the public reads (quality trimming at Q25 with fastp, clone calling with MiXCR) and kept in-frame beta chains. CDR3 protein duplicates are merged, each entry listing the most common genes and DNA. None of the V and J calls come from the authors' own analysis; TCRdb made them. This sample has roughly 500,000 distinct CDR3 sequences in its table, and roughly 21% of those were observed once. The top ten constitute roughly 6.9% of the sample.

The germline V gene yields ENHRY for CDR1 and SYGVKD for CDR2. From its cysteine to its phenylalanine, the CDR3 spans 19 amino acids. Only the CDR3 portion is preserved as DNA: 57 bases, with reading frame beginning at the first base. V and J are truncated by 4 bases and 0 bases respectively, leaving an intervening sequence of 19 bases. The chain employs TRBV10-3 and TRBJ2-6; TRBD2 is possibly the D segment (5 matching bases). The sequencing here drew on peripheral blood mononuclear cells (PBMCs), taken when the disease was refractory, from a patient treated with antithyroid drugs. The receptor was derived from a female donor with Graves disease. Here is the DNA: TGTGCCATCAGTGCCCAACTAGGGAGTGGTGGCTCTGGGGCCAACGTCCTGACTTTC. Translated, it reads CAISAQLGSGGSGANVLTF.